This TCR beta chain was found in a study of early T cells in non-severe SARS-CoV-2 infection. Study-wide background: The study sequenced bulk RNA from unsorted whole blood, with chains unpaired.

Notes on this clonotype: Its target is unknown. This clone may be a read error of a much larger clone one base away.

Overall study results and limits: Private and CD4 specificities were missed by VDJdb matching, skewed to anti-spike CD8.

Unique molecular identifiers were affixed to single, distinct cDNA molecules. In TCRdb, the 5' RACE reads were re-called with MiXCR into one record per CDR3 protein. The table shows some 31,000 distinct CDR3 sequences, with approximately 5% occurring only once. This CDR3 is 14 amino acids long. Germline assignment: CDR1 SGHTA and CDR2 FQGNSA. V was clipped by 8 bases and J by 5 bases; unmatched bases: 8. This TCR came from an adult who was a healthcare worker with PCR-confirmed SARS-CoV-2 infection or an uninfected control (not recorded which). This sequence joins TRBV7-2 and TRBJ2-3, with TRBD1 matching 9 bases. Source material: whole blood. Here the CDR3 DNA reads TGTGCCAGCTGCTCACAGGGGGCTGGAGATACGCAGTATTTT. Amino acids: CASCSQGAGDTQYF.